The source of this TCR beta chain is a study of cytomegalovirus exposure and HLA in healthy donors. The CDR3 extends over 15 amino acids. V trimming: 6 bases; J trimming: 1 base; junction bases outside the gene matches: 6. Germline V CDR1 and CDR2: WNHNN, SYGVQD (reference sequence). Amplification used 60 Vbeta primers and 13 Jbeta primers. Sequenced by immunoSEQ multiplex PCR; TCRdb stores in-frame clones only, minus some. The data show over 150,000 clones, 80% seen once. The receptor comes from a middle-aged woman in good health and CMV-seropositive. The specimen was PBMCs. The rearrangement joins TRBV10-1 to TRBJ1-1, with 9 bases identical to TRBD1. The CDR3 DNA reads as TGCGCCAGCAGACGGGACAGGGCTTCGAACACTGAAGCTTTCTTT. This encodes CASRRDRASNTEAFF.